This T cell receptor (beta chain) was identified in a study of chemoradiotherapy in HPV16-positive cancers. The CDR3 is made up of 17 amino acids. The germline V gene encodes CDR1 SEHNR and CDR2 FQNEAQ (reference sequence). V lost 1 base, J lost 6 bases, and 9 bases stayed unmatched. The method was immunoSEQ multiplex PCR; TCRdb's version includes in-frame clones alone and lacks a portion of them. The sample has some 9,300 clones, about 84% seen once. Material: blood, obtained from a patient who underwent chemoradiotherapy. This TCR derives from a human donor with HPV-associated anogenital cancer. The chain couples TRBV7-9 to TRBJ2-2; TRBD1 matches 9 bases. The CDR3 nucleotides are TGTGCCAGCAGCTTAGTAATTAACAGGGGGCTGCCCGGGGAGCTGTTTTTT. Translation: CASSLVINRGLPGELFF.